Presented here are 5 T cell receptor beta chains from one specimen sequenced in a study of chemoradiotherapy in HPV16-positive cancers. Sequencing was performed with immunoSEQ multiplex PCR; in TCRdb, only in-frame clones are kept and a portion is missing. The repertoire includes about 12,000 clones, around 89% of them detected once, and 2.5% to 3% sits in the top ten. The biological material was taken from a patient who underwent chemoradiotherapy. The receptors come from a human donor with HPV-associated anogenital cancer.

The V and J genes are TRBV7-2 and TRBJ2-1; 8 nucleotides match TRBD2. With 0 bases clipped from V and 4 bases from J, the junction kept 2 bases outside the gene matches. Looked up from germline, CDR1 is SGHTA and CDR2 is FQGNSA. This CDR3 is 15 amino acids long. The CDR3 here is CASSLASGAYNEQFF. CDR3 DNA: TGTGCCAGCAGCTTAGCTAGCGGGGCGTACAATGAGCAGTTCTTC.

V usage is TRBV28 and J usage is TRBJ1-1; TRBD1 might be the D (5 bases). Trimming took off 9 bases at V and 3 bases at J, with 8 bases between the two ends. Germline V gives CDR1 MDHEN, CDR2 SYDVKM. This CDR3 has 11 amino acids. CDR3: CASRRDTEAFF. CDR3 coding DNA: TGTGCCAGTCGCAGGGACACTGAAGCTTTCTTT.

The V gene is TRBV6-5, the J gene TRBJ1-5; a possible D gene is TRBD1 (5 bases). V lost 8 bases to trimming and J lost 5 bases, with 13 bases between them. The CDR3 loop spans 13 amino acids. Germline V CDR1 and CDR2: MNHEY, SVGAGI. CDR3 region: CASRTGDDQPQHF. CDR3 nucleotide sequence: TGTGCCAGCCGAACAGGTGATGATCAGCCCCAGCATTTT.

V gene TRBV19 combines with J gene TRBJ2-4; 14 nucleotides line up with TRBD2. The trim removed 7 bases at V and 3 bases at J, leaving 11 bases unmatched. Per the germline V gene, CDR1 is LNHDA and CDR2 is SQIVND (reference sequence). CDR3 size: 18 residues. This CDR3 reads CASTTGLAGGLGKNIQYF. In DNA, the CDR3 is TGTGCCAGTACCACAGGACTAGCGGGAGGTTTAGGCAAAAACATTCAGTACTTC.

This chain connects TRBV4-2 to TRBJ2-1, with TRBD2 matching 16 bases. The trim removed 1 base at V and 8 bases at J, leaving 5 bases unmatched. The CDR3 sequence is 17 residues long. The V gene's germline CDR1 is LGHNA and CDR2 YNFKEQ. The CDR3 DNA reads TGTGCCAGCAGCCAAGTGGGACTAGCGGGGGGGCCGCATGAGCAGTTCTTC. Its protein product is CASSQVGLAGGPHEQFF.